The clone carrying this TCR beta chain was seen many times. Sequenced by immunoSEQ multiplex PCR; TCRdb stores in-frame clones only, minus some. The profile shows under 130,000 clones, around 80% of them singletons. This record belongs to a study of blood T cell repertoires in COVID-19. Study-level background: Sites across the United States, Italy and Spain contributed samples from acute and convalescent COVID-19. In each case, the material was cDNA or gDNA derived from T cells, B-cell-depleted T cells, or PBMCs.

Sequencing was performed on peripheral blood. The receptor was isolated from a woman aged 80 or over with acute or convalescent COVID-19.

Here the CDR3 DNA reads TGTGCCAGCAGCCCCCAGGGAAGCAATCAGCCCCAGCATTTT. Translated: CASSPQGSNQPQHF. The chain links TRBV7-2 to TRBJ1-5; possibly TRBD1 for D (5 bases). Between the trimmed V and J ends, which lost 5 bases and 1 base, there was a span of 9 bases. This CDR3 contains 14 residues. CDR1 and CDR2 (germline): SGHTA, FQGNSA.